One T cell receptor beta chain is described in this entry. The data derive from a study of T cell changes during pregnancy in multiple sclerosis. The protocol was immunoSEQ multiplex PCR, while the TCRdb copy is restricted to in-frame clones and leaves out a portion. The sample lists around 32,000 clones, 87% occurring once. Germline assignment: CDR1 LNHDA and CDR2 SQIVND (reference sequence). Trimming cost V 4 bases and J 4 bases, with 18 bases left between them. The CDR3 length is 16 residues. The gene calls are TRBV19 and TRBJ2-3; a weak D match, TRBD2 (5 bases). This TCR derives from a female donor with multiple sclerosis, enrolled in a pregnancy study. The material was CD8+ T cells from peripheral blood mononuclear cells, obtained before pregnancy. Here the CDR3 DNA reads TGTGCCAGTAGTACCGTTCGAGGGAGTGGATCAGATACGCAGTATTTT. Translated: CASSTVRGSGSDTQYF.